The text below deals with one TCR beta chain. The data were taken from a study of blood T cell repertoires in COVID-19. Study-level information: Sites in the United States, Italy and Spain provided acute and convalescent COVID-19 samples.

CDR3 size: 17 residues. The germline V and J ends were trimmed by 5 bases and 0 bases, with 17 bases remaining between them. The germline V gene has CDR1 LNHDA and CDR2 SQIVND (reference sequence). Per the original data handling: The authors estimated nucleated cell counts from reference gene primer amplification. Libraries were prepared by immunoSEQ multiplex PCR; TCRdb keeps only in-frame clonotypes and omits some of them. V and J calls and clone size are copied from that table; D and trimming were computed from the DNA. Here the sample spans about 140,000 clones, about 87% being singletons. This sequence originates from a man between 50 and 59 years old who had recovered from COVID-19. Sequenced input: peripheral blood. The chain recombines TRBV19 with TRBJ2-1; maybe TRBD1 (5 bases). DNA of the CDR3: TGTGCCAGTAGTGTTGGGGCCCCCCCCGGCTCCTACAATGAGCAGTTCTTC. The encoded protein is CASSVGAPPGSYNEQFF.